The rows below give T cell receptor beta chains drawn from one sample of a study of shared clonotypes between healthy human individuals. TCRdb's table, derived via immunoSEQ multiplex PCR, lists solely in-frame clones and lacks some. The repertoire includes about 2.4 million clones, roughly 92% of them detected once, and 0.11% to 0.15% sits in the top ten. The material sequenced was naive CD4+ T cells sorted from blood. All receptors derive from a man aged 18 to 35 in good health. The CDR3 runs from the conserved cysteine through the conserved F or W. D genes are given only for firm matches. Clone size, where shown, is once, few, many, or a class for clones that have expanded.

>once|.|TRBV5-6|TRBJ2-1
TGTGCCAGCAGCCTGTGGCGGTACAATGAGCAGTTCTTC
CASSLWRYNEQFF
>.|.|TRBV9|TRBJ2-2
TGTGCCAGCAGCGTAGACTTAGGGGGGGAGCTGTTTTTT
CASSVDLGGELFF
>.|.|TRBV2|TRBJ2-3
TGTGCCAGCAAAGAGGAGATATCCACAGATACGCAGTATTTT
CASKEEISTDTQYF
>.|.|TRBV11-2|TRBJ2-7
TGTGCCAGCAGCCGAACCAGGTCAGCGTTCTCCTACGAGCAGTACTTC
CASSRTRSAFSYEQYF
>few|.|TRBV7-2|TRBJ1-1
TGTGCCAGCAGCTCCCTTACCTTACAGCGAAACTTT
CASSSLTLQRNF
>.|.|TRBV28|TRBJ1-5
TGTGCCAGCAGTTTGGTACAGGGCAATCAGCCCCAGCATTTT
CASSLVQGNQPQHF
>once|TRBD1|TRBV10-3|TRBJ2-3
TGTGCCATCAGTAAAAATGGACAGGGGGGAACAGATACGCAGTATTTT
CAISKNGQGGTDTQYF
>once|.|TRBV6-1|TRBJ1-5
TGTGCCAGCAGTGAAGCTCTAGAACCCCAGCATTTT
CASSEALEPQHF
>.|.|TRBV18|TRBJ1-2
TGTGCCAGCTCACCGACAGGCTACTATGGCTACACCTTC
CASSPTGYYGYTF
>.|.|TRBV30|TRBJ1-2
TGTGCCTGGAGTGTAACTCTAAGGGGCTACACCTTC
CAWSVTLRGYTF
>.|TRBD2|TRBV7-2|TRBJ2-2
TGTGCCAGCAGCCAGACTAGCGGGTTGGTCGGGGAGCTGTTTTTT
CASSQTSGLVGELFF
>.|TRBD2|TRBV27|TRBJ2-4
TGTGCCAGCAGTCCCCCCGGACTAGGTCGGCGCAAAAACATTCAGTACTTC
CASSPPGLGRRKNIQYF
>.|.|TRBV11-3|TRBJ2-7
TGTGCCAGCAGCTTAGGTCGGCGTTTCGAGTACTTC
CASSLGRRFEYF
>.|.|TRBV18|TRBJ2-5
TGTGCCAGCTCCCAGATGGAGACCCAGTACTTC
CASSQMETQYF
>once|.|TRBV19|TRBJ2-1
TGTGCCAGTAGTATCCAGGGCGGGTACAATGAGCAGTTCTTC
CASSIQGGYNEQFF
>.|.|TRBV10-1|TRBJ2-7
TGCGCCAGCAGTGGAAGCTCCTACGAGCAGTACTTC
CASSGSSYEQYF
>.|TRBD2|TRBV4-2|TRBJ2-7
TGTGCCAGCAGCCAAGAAACCTTAGCGGGGTCTACCTACGAGCAGTACTTC
CASSQETLAGSTYEQYF
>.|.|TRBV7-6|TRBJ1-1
TGTGCCAGCAGCTTAGCTGCAGGGGTAGGTGAAGCTTTCTTT
CASSLAAGVGEAFF
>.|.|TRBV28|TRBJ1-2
TGTGCCAGCAGATCCGGGGGGGACTATGGCTACACCTTC
CASRSGGDYGYTF
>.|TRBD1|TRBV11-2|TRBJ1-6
TGTGCCAGCAGCTTAGATGGGACAGCTACCCTAAATTCACCCCTCCACTTT
CASSLDGTATLNSPLHF
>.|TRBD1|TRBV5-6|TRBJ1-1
TGTGCCAGCAGCTTGTTGGGGACAGGGCTTGGAAACACTGAAGCTTTCTTT
CASSLLGTGLGNTEAFF
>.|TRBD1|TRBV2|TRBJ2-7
TGTGCCAGCAGCTTGGACAGGGCGTCTCGCGAGCAGTACTTC
CASSLDRASREQYF
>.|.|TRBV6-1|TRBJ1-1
TGTGCCAGCAGTACCCCGGGACACAACACTGAAGCTTTCTTT
CASSTPGHNTEAFF
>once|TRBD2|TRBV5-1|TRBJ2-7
TGCGCCAGCAGTTTTAGCGGGGGAACGGAGCAGTACTTC
CASSFSGGTEQYF
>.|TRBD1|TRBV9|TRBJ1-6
TGTGCCAGCAGCGATGTATTGGACAGGGATAATTCACCCCTCCGCTTT
CASSDVLDRDNSPLRF
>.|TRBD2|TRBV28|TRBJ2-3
TGTGCCAGCAGTTTTGGGACTAGCGGGGGTTCCCGGGATACGCAGTATTTT
CASSFGTSGGSRDTQYF
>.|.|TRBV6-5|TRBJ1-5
TGTGCCAGCAGCCGGGACGGGAATCAGCCCCAGCATTTT
CASSRDGNQPQHF
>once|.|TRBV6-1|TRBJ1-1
TGTGCCAGCACCGCCGGGGTCGGGACCACTGAAGCTTTCTTT
CASTAGVGTTEAFF
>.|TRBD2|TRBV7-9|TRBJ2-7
TGTGCCAGCAGCTTAGCACCTTCTTCTTCGGGGGGATCTAACTACGAGCAGTACTTC
CASSLAPSSSGGSNYEQYF
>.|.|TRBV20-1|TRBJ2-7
TGCAGTGCTAGCAGTGAGGCCGAGCAGTACTTC
CSASSEAEQYF
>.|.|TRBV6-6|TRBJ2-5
TGTGCCAGCAGTTACGACAGGTACCAAGAGACCCAGTACTTC
CASSYDRYQETQYF
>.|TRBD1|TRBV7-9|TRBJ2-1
TGTGCCAGCAGCCCTGACAGGGGGCGTTTCAATGAGCAGTTCTTC
CASSPDRGRFNEQFF
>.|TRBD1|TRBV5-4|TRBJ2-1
TGTGCCAGCAGCTTCGGACCGACCAGACAGGGATTGGACAATGAGCAGTTCTTC
CASSFGPTRQGLDNEQFF
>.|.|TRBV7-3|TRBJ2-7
TGTGCCAGCAGACAAGCGGCTGGGCCGAGTGAGCAGTACTTC
CASRQAAGPSEQYF
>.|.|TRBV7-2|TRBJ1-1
TGTGCCAGCAGCTTTCCTGGTTGGGGGACTGAAGCTTTCTTT
CASSFPGWGTEAFF
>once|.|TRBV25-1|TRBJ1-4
TGTGCCAGCAGTGACCCCCGGGCCTCCAATGAAAAACTGTTTTTT
CASSDPRASNEKLFF
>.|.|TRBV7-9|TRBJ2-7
TGTGCCAGCAGCCTCGGGTGGGAATTAGTCACCCTGAACTTC
CASSLGWELVTLNF
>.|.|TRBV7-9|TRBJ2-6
TGTGCCAGCAGCTTAAGCCCCTCTGGGGCCAACGTCCTGACTTTC
CASSLSPSGANVLTF
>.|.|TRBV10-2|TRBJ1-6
TGCGCCAGCAGTGACCCGACAGCCTTGGGTTCACCCCTCCACTTT
CASSDPTALGSPLHF
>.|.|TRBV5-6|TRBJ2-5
TGTGCCAGCAGCTTGGCCAACGGGGAGACCCAGTACTTC
CASSLANGETQYF
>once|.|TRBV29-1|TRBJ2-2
TGCAGCGTTGGTCCCGACACCGGGGAGCTGTTTTTT
CSVGPDTGELFF
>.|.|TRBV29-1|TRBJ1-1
TGCAGCGTTGGGGGGTCAGGGCGAATGAACACTGAAGCTTTCTTT
CSVGGSGRMNTEAFF
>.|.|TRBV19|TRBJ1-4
TGTGCCAGTATTCCACCGGCCTTTCACGGAAATGCAACTAATGAAAAACTGTTTTTT
CASIPPAFHGNATNEKLFF
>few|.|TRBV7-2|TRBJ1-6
TGTGCCAGCAGCTTAGTTGGGGAACTAAGGTCACCCCTCCACTTT
CASSLVGELRSPLHF
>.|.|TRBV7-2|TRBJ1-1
TGTGCCAGCAGCTCCGGACTCCTTAACACTGAAGCTTTCTTT
CASSSGLLNTEAFF